The sequence of this T cell receptor beta chain was determined in a study of post-analysis software for immune sequencing data. Study at large: Both relapsing-remitting and secondary progressive multiple sclerosis featured among the disease courses, as did progressive-relapsing multiple sclerosis. Notes on the study in general: Patients showed TRBV5-6, TRBV5-1 and TRBV20-1 among several TRBV segments more frequent than in controls. Controls showed significantly higher normalized Chao1 diversity than did multiple sclerosis patients. Those samples that were prepared in the same batch co-clustered strongly by F measure.

About this clonotype: The target antigen is unknown.

Unique molecular identifiers tagged the TCR beta cDNA libraries. Input amounts of 1 to 10 million T cells were used. These gave around 500,000 cDNA molecules, so each molecule approximated one T cell. TCRdb reprocessed the PCR reads with MiXCR, giving one entry per CDR3 protein. The sample holds about half a million distinct CDR3 sequences, under 40% seen once. The length of the CDR3 is 15 residues. V lost 0 bases, J lost 11 bases, and 9 bases stayed unmatched. CDR1 MRHNA and CDR2 SNTAGT come from the germline V gene. The sample taken for sequencing was blood. The receptor's source is a girl under 18 with multiple sclerosis. The chain combines TRBV6-4 with TRBJ2-5, with 10 bases lining up with TRBD2. DNA for the CDR3: TGTGCCAGCAGTGACTCCGGTACTAGCGGGAATGAGCAGTACTTC. Its protein is CASSDSGTSGNEQYF.